This T cell receptor beta chain appears in the sequencing data of a study of T cells in Graves' hyperthyroidism and ophthalmopathy. Overall study findings and caveats: Clonotypes that were expanded in thyroid above 0.001 mostly appeared in blood too. The model's output predicted ophthalmopathy at a median of about 6.5 months prior to onset. Stable hyperthyroidism was told apart from ophthalmopathy by a model built on 13 V-J features.

Diagnoses were established using clinical symptoms, serum thyroxine and TRAb, thyroid ultrasound and orbital computed tomography. RNA transcripts were the template for amplifying TCR beta CDR3 regions. Researchers ran a first-round RT-PCR on the TCR CDR3 using the HTBI primer set. A single record per CDR3 protein comes from TCRdb applying MiXCR to the multiplex PCR reads. In the table there are approximately 640,000 distinct CDR3 sequences, 40% to 55% of which are singletons. In regard to this clonotype: The antigen remains unidentified. One end of the junction is discordant with germline, which a read error may explain.

CDR1 is SNHLY, CDR2 FYNNEI, per germline. The CDR3 has 13 amino acids. This clonotype was sampled from an adult man with Graves' disease, either hyperthyroidism or ophthalmopathy (not recorded which). This chain uses TRBV2 with TRBJ1-2; weak D call: TRBD1 (6 bases). Source material: peripheral blood or thyroid tissue (not recorded which). The CDR3 coding sequence is TGTGCCAGCAGCGACAGGAAGGCGCGAGGCTACGCCTTC. It codes for CASSDRKARGYAF.